The T cell receptor beta chain under discussion was sequenced for a study of OX40 agonist ivuxolimab in advanced cancers. Measured with immunoSEQ multiplex PCR; TCRdb has only the in-frame clones, and not every one. The table has under 85,000 clones, 70% to 90% seen once. Trimming left V 3 bases short and J 2 bases short, with 18 bases between. CDR3 length: 17 amino acids. Germline CDR1 reads MNHEY; CDR2 reads SMNVEV (reference sequence). The TCR comes from an adult with an advanced solid tumor such as melanoma, head and neck, liver or kidney cancer. Here the sequenced sample was CD4+ or CD8+ T cells sorted from blood, taken in a trial of the OX40 agonist ivuxolimab. The genes are TRBV27 and TRBJ2-3; D gene unclear. The CDR3 bases are TGTGCCAGCAGTTTTACGGCTCGGCCCTCAACCACAGATACGCAGTATTTT. Protein sequence: CASSFTARPSTTDTQYF.